The 8 T cell receptor beta chains listed next were all sequenced from one sample in a study of T cells in Graves' hyperthyroidism and ophthalmopathy. Using RNA transcripts as the source, TCR beta CDR3 regions were amplified. Initially, a first-round RT-PCR of the TCR CDR3 employed the HTBI primer set. TCRdb passed the multiplex PCR reads through MiXCR, listing each CDR3 protein once. Among fewer than 650,000 distinct CDR3 sequences listed, more than 11% were seen once. The sequenced sample consisted of blood. The receptors were gathered from a woman under 40 with Graves' hyperthyroidism that later progressed to Graves' ophthalmopathy.

This clonotype has at least ten counts. The chain employs TRBV10-3 and TRBJ2-7, with TRBD2 as a possible D gene (6 bases). CDR3 length: 13 amino acids. The V and J ends lost 7 bases and 6 bases respectively, with 16 bases between them. CDR1 ENHRY and CDR2 SYGVKD come from the germline V gene. CDR3 region: CAIMPSEGFEQYF. In DNA, the CDR3 is TGTGCCATCATGCCGTCGGAGGGCTTCGAGCAGTACTTC.

This clonotype occurred many times. The CDR3 DNA reads TGTGCCAGCAGTTCGTCGGGAGCTCTCCCTTACGAGCAGTACTTC. Residues: CASSSSGALPYEQYF. This chain links TRBV27 with TRBJ2-7, with D possibly matching TRBD2 (6 bases). The length of the CDR3 is 15 residues. V was clipped by 4 bases and J by 4 bases, with 17 bases between them. Germline values: CDR1 MNHEY, CDR2 SMNVEV (reference sequence).

As concerns this clonotype: This may stem from a read error, because a much larger clone lies one nucleotide away. The V call is TRBV30, the J call TRBJ2-5, with TRBD1 as a possible D gene (5 bases). The CDR3 is 14 residues long. V lost 3 bases to trimming and J lost 1 base, with 12 bases between them. CDR1 and CDR2 from the germline V gene are GTSNPN and SVGIG (reference sequence). In nucleotides, the CDR3 is TGTGCCTGGAGCCACACTGGGGCCCAAGAGACCCAGTACTTC. Translated, it gives CAWSHTGAQETQYF.

This clonotype was seen ten or more times. The CDR3 DNA is TGCAGCGTTAGCGGACTAGCGGGAGCGACCGGGGAGCTGTTTTTT. Protein sequence: CSVSGLAGATGELFF. The chain employs TRBV29-1 and TRBJ2-2; 13 bases line up with TRBD2. CDR1 and CDR2 from the germline V gene are SQVTM and ANQGSEA. CDR3 length: 15 residues. Trimming cost V 5 bases and J 5 bases; bases outside gene matches: 5.

In this sample, this clonotype turned up many times. Written as DNA, the CDR3 is TGTGCCAGCAGTGACCTCAGGGGGAATTCACCCCTCCACTTT. This codes for CASSDLRGNSPLHF. This sequence joins TRBV12-3 or TRBV12-4 and TRBJ1-6, with TRBD1 identical over 7 bases. V shed 5 bases and J 7 bases; nucleotides not matched to a gene: 5. CDR3 length: 14 amino acids.

Ten or more counts support this clonotype. This chain uses TRBV7-9 with TRBJ1-1; 7 bases agree with TRBD1. V lost 1 base and J lost 11; bases outside the gene matches: 7. Looked up from germline, CDR1 is SEHNR and CDR2 is FQNEAQ (reference sequence). The CDR3 has 13 amino acids. CDR3 loop: CASSLEAQGDAFF. CDR3 nucleotides: TGTGCCAGCAGCTTAGAAGCGCAGGGGGACGCTTTCTTT.

This clonotype showed up just once. The chain couples TRBV6-1 to TRBJ2-7, with 7 bases lining up with TRBD1. V shed 6 bases and J 5 bases; nucleotides not matched to a gene: 13. This CDR3 spans 15 amino acids. Germline lookup yields CDR1 MNHNS and CDR2 SASEGT. This CDR3 reads CASSPQTGNSDEQYF. In DNA, the CDR3 is TGTGCCAGCAGCCCCCAGACAGGGAACTCGGACGAGCAGTACTTC.

This clonotype was recorded at least ten times. This chain links TRBV11-3 with TRBJ2-5, with 9 bases matching TRBD2. The CDR3 is made up of 16 amino acids. The V gene's germline CDR1 is SGHNT and CDR2 YENEEA. Germline trimming cut 4 bases from V and 3 bases from J; bases unmatched to any gene: 9. The CDR3: CASSYGASGNEETQYF. CDR3 DNA: TGTGCCAGCAGCTATGGGGCTAGCGGGAACGAAGAGACCCAGTACTTC.